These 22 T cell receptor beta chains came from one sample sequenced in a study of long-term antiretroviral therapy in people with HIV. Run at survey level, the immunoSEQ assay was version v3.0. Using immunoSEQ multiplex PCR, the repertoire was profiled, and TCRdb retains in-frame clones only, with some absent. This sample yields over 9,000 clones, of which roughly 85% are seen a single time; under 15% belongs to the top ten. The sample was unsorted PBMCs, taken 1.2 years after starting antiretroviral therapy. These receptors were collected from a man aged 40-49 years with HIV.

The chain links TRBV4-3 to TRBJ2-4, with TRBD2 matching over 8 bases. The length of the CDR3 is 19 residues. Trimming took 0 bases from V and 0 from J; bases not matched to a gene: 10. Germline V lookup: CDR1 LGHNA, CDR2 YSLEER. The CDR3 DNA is TGCGCCAGCAGCCAAGATCTAACTAGCGGCCCACTAGCCAAAAACATTCAGTACTTC. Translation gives CASSQDLTSGPLAKNIQYF.

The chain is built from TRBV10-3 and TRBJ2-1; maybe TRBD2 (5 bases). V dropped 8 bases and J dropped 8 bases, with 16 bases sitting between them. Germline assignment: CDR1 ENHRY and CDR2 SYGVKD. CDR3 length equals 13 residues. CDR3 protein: CAIGGPLSYEQFF. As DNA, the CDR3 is TGTGCCATCGGCGGGCCCCTCTCGTATGAGCAGTTCTTC.

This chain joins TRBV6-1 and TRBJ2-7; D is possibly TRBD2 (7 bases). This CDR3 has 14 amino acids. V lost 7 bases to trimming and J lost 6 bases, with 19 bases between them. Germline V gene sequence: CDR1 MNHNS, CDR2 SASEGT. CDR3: CASIRRGALPEQYF. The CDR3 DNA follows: TGTGCCAGCATCCGACGGGGGGCTCTACCCGAGCAGTACTTC.

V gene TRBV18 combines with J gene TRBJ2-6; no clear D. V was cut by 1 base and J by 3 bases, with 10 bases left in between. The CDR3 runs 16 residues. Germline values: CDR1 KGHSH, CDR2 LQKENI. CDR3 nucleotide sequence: TGTGCCAGCTCACCACAATCGCCGGTTGGGGCCAACGTCCTGACTTTC. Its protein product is CASSPQSPVGANVLTF.

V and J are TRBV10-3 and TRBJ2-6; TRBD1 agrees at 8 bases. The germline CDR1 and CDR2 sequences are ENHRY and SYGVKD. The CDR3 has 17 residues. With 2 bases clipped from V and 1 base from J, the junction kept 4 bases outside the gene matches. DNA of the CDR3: TGTGCCATCAGTGAGGGACAGGGAAGGTCTGGGGCCAACGTCCTGACTTTC. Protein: CAISEGQGRSGANVLTF.

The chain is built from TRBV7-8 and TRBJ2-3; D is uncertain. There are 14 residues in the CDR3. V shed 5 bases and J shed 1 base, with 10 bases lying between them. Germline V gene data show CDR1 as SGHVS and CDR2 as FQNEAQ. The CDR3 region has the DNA TGTGCCAGCAGCCCCCGGGTCCGCACAGATACGCAGTATTTT. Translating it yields CASSPRVRTDTQYF. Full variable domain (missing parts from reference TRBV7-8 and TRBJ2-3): GAGVSQSPRYKVAKRGQDVALRCDPISGHVSLFWYQQALGQGPEFLTYFQNEAQLDKSGLPSDRFFAERPEGSVSTLKIQRTQQEDSAVYLCASSPRVRTDTQYFGPGTRLTVL.

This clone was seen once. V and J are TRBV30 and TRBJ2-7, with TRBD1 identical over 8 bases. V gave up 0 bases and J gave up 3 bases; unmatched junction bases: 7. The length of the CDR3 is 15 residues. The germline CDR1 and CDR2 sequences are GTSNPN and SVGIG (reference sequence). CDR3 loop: CAWSVGTGVLYEQYF. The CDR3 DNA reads TGTGCCTGGAGTGTAGGGACAGGAGTTCTCTACGAGCAGTACTTC. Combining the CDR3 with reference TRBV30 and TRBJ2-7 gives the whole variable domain SQTIHQWPATLVQPVGSPLSLECTVEGTSNPNLYWYRQAAGRGLQLLFYSVGIGQISSEVPQNLSASRPQDRQFILSSKKLLLSDSGFYLCAWSVGTGVLYEQYFGPGTRLTVT.

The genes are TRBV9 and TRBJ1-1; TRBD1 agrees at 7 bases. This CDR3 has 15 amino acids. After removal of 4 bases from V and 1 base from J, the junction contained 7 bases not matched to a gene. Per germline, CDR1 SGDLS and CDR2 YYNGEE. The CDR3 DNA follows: TGTGCCAGCAGCCCTCCCAGGACAGGGAACACTGAAGCTTTCTTT. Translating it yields CASSPPRTGNTEAFF.

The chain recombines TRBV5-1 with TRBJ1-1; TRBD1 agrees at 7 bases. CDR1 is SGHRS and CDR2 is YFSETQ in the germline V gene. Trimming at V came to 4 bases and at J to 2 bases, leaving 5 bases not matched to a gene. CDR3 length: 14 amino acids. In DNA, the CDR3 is TGCGCCAGCAGCATACAGGGGCCTAACACTGAAGCTTTCTTT. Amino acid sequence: CASSIQGPNTEAFF. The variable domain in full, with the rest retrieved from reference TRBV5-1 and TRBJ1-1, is KAGVTQTPRYLIKTRGQQVTLSCSPISGHRSVSWYQQTPGQGLQFLFEYFSETQRNKGNFPGRFSGRQFSNSRSEMNVSTLELGDSALYLCASSIQGPNTEAFFGQGTRLTVV.

The CDR3 DNA reads TGTGCCAGCTCACTAGATCAGCGGGGGGGAACAGATACGCAGTATTTT. Translating gives CASSLDQRGGTDTQYF. The rearrangement links TRBV18 to TRBJ2-3; 10 bases match TRBD2. The CDR3 length is 16 residues. V lost 4 bases and J lost 3; bases outside the gene matches: 7. Per germline, CDR1 KGHSH and CDR2 LQKENI.

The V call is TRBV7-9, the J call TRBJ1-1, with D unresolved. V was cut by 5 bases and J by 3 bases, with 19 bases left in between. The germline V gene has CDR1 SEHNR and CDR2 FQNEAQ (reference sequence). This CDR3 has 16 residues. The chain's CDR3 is CASSLLLLGLDTEAFF. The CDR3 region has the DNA TGTGCCAGCAGCCTCCTATTACTCGGTCTGGACACTGAAGCTTTCTTT.

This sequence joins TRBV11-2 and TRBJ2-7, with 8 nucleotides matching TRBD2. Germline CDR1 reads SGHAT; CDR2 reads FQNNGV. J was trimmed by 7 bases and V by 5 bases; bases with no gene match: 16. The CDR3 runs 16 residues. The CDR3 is CASSPPGLEPPREQYF. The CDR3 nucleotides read TGTGCCAGCAGCCCACCGGGACTAGAGCCTCCTAGGGAGCAGTACTTC.

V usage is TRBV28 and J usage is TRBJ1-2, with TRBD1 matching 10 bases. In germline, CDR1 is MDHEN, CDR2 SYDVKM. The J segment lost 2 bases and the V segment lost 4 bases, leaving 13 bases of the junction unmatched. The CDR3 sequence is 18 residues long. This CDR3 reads CASSSIVIRQGANYGYTF. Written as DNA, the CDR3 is TGTGCCAGCAGTTCTATAGTTATCAGACAGGGGGCGAACTATGGCTACACCTTC.

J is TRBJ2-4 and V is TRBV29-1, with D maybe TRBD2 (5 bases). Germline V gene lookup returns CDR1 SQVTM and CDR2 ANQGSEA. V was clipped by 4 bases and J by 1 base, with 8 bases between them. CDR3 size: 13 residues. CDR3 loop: CSVVSGAKNIQYF. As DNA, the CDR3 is TGCAGCGTTGTGTCGGGGGCCAAAAACATTCAGTACTTC.

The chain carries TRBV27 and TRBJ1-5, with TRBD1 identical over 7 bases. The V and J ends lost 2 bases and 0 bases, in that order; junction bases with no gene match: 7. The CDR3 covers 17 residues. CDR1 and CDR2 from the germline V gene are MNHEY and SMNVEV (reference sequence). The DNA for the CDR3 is TGTGCCAGCAGTTTACAGGGGGGGGGATATAGCAATCAGCCCCAGCATTTT. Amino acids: CASSLQGGGYSNQPQHF.

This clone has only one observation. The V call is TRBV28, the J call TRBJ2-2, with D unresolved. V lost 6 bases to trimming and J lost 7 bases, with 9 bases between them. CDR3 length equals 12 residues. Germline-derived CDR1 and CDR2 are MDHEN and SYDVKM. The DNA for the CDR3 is TGTGCCAGCAGCACTCGGAACGGGGAGCTGTTTTTT. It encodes CASSTRNGELFF.

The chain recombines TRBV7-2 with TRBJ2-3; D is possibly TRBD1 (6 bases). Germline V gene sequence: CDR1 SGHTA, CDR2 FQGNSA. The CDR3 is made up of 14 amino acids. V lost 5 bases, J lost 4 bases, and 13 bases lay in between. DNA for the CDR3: TGTGCCAGCAGCGACTGGGACATGCCAGATACGCAGTATTTT. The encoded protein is CASSDWDMPDTQYF.

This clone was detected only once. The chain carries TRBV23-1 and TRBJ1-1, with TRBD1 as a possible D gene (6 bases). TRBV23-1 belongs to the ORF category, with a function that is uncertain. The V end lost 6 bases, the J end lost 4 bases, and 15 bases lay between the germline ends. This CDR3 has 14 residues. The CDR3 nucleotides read TGCGCCAGCAGCCAACAGGGAGTGTTCACTGAAGCTTTCTTT. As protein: CASSQQGVFTEAFF.

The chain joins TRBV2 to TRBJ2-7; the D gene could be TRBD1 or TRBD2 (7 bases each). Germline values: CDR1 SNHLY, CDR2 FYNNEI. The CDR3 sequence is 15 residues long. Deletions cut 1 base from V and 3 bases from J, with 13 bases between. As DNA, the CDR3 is TGTGCCAGCAGTGAAGAGGGAGGGGGCTACTACGAGCAGTACTTC. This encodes CASSEEGGGYYEQYF.

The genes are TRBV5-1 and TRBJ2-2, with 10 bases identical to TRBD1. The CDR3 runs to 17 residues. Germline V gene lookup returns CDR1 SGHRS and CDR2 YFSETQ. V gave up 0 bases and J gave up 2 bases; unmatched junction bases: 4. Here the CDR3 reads CASSLAGTGANTGELFF. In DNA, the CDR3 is TGCGCCAGCAGCTTGGCCGGGACAGGGGCAAACACCGGGGAGCTGTTTTTT.

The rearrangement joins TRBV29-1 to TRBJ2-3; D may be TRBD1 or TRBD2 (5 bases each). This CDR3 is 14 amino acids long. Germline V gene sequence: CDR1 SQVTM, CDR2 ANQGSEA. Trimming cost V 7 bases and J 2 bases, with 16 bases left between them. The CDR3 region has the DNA TGCAGCGGGAAGCGGCCAGGGAACACAGATACGCAGTATTTT. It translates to CSGKRPGNTDTQYF.

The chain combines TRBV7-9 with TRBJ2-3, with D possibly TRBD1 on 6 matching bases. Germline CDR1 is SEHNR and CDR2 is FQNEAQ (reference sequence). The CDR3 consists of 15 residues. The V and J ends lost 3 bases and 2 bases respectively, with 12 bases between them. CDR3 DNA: TGTGCCAGCAGCTTTTTACAGGGTCTCACAGATACGCAGTATTTT. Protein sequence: CASSFLQGLTDTQYF.